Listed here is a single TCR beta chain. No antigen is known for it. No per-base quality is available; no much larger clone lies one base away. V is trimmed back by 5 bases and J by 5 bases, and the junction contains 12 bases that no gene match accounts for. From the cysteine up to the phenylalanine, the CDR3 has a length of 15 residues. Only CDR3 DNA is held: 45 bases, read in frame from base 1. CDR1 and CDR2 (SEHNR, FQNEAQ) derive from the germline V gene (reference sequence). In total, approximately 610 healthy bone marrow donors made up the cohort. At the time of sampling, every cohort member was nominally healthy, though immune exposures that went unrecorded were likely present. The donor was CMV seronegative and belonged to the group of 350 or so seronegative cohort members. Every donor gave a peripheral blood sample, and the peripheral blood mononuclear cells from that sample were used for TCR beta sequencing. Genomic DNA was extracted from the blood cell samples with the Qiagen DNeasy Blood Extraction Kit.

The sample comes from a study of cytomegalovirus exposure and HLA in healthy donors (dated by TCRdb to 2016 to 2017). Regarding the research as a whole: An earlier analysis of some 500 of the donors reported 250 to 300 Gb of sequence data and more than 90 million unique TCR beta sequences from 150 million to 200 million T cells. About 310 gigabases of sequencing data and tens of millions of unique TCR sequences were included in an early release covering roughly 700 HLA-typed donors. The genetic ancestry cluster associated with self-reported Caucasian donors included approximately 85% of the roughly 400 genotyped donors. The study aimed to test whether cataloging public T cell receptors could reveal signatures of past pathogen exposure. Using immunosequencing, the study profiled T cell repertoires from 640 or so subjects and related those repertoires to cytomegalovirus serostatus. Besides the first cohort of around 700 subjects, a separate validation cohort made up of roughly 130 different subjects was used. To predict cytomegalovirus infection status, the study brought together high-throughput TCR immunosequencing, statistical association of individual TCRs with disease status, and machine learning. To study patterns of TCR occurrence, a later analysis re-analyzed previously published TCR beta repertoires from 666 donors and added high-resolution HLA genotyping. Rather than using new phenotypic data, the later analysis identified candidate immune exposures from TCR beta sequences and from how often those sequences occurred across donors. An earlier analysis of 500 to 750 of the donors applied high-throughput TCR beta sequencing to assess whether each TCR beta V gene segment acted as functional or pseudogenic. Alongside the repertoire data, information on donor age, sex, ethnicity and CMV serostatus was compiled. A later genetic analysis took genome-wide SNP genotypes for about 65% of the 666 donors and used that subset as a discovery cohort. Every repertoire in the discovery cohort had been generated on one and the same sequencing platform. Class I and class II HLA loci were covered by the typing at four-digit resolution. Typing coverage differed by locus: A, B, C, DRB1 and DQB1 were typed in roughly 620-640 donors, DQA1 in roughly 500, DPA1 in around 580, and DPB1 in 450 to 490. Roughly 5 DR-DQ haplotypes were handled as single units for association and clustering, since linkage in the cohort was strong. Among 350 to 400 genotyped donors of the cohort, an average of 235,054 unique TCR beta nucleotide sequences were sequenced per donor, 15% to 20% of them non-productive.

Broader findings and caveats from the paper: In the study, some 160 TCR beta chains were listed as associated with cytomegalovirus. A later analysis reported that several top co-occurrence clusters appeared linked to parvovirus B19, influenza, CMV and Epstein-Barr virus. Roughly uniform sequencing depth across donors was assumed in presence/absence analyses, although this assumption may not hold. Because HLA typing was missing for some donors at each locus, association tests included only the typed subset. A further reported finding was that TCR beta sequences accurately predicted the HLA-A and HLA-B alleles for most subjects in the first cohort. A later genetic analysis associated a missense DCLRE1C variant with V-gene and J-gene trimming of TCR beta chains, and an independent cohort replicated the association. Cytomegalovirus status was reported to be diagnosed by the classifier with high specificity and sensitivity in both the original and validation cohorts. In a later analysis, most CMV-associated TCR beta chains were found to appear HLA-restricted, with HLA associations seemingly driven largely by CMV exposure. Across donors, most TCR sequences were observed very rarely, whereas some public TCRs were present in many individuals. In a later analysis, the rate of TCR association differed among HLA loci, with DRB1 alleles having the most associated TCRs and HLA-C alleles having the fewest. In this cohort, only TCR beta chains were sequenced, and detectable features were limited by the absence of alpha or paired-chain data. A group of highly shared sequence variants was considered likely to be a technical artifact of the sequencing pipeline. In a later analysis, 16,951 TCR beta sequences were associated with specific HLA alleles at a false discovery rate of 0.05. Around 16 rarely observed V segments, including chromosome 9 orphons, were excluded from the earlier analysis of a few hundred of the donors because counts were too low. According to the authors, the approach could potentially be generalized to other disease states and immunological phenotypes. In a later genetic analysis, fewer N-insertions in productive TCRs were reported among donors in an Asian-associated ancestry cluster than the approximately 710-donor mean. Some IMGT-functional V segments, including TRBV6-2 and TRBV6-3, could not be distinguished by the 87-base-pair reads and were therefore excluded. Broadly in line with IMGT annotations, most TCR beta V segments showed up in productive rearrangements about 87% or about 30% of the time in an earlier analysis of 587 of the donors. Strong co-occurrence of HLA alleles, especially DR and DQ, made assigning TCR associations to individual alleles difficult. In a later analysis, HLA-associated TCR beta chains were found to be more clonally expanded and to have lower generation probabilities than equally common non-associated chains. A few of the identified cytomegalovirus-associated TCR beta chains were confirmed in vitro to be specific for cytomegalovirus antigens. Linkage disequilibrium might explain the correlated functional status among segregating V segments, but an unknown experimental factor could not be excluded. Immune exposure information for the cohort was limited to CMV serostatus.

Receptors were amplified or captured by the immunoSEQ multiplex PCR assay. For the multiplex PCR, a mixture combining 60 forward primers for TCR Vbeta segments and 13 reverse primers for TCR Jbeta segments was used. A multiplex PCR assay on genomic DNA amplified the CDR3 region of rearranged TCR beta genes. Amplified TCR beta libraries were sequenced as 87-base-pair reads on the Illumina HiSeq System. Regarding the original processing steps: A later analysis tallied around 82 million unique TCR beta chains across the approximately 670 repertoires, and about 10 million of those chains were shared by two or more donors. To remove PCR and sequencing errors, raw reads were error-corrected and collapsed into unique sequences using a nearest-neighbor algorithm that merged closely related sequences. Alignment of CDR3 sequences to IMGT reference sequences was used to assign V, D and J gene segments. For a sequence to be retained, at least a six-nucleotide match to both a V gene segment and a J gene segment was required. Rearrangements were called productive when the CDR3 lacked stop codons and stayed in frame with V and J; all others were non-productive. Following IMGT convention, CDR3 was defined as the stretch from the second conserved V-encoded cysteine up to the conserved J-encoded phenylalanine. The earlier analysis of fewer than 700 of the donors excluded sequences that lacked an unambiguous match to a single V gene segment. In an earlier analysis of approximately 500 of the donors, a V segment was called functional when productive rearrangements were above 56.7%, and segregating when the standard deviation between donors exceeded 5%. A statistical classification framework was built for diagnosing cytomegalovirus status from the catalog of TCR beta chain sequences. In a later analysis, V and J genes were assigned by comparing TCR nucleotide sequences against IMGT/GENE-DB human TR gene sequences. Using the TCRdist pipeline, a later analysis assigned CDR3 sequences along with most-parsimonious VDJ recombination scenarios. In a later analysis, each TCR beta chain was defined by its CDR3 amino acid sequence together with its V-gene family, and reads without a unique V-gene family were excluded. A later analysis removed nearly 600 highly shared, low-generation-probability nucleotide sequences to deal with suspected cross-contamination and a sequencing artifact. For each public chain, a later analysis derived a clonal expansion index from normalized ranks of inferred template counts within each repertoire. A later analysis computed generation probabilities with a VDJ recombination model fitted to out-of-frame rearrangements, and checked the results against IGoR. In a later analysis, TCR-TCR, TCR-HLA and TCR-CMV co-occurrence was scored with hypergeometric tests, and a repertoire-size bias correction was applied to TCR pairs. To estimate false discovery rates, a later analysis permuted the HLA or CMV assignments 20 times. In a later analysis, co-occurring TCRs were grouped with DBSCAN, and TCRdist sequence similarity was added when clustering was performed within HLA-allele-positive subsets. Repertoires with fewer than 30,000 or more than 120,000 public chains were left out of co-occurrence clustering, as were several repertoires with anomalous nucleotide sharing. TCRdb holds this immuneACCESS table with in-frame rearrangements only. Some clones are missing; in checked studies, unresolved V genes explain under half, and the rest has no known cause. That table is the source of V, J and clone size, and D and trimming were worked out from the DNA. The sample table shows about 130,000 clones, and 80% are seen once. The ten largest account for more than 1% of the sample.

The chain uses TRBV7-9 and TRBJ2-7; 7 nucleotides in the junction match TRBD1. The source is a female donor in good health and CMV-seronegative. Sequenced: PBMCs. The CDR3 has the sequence CASSRVTGNRDEQYF. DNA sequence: TGTGCCAGCAGCCGAGTGACAGGGAATCGCGACGAGCAGTACTTC.